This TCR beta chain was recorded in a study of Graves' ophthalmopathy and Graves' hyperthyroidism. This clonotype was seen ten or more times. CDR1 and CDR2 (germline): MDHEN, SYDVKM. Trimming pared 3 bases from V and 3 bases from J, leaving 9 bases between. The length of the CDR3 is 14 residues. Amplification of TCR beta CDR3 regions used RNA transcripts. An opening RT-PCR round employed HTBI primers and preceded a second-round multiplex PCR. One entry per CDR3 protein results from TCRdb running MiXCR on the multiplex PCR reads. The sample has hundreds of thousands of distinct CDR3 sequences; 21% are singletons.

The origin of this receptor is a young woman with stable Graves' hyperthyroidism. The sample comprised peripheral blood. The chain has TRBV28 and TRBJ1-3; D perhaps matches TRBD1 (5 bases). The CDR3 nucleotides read TGTGCCAGCAGTTTTTGGGGGGTTGGAAACACCATATATTTT. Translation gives CASSFWGVGNTIYF.